This T cell receptor (beta chain) comes out of a study of CD8+ T cells in alopecia areata. On the study more broadly: Treated individuals took tofacitinib by mouth, 5 to 10 mg twice daily. Patients took tofacitinib for 6 to 18 months, followed by 6 drug-free months.

Germline CDR1 reads SGHTA; CDR2 reads FQGNSA. The V segment lost 6 bases and the J segment 4 bases; nucleotides outside the gene matches: 11. This CDR3 is built from 15 residues. Study results and caveats: Greater clonality was observed in lesional scalp samples, especially alopecia totalis/universalis, versus normal scalp.

Extraction and reverse transcription of RNA yielded cDNA as the sequencing template. Profiling relied on immunoSEQ multiplex PCR, and the TCRdb table lists in-frame clones only, not all of them. The table includes roughly 13,000 clones, under 60% detected once. It was from alopecia areata patients that lesional scalp punch biopsies and peripheral blood were collected. This clone was recorded a few times. Its antigen is undetermined. This sequence joins TRBV7-2 and TRBJ2-7; TRBD1 matches 8 bases. Sequenced here: skin, sampled at week 0. The TCR was taken from a human donor with alopecia areata. The CDR3 region has the DNA TGTGCCAGCAGACAAAGGTTCGGACAGGGTTACGAGCAGTACTTC. This codes for CASRQRFGQGYEQYF. Variable domain in full (rest from reference TRBV7-2 and TRBJ2-7): GAGVSQSPSNKVTEKGKDVELRCDPISGHTALYWYRQSLGQGLEFLIYFQGNSAPDKSGLPSDRFSAERTGGSVSTLTIQRTQQEDSAVYLCASRQRFGQGYEQYFGPGTRLTVT.